This entry lists 13 T cell receptor beta chains sequenced from one sample in a study of blood T cell repertoires in COVID-19. Clones were sequenced by immunoSEQ multiplex PCR, and TCRdb holds only the in-frame ones, with some missing. Of tens of thousands of clones detected, more than 65% appear once; the ten largest clones hold 6.3%. Source material: peripheral blood. Receptors were obtained from a man between 65 and 79 years old with COVID-19, enrolled during active disease.

A few counts support this clone. This rearrangement joins TRBV29-1 to TRBJ2-3; 10 bases are shared with TRBD2. Germline CDR1 reads SQVTM; CDR2 reads ANQGSEA. V lost 4 bases to trimming and J lost 6 bases; unmatched junction nucleotides: 4. The CDR3 spans 13 residues. CDR3 DNA: TGCAGCGTTGCACTAGCGGGAATGGATACGCAGTATTTT. Residues: CSVALAGMDTQYF.

The CDR3 DNA is TGTGCCAGCAGCTCGACAGGTGTAGATGAAAAACTGTTTTTT. Protein sequence: CASSSTGVDEKLFF. The rearrangement joins TRBV5-6 to TRBJ1-4, with D possibly being TRBD1 (6 bases). CDR1 is SGHDT, CDR2 YYEEEE, per germline. V lost 3 bases and J 6 bases, leaving 12 bases between the germline ends. The CDR3 extends over 14 amino acids.

The chain has TRBV6-5 and TRBJ2-2; 10 positions match TRBD2. The length of the CDR3 is 15 residues. With V trimmed by 5 bases and J by 7 bases, 7 bases remained unmatched. The V gene's germline CDR1 is MNHEY and CDR2 SVGAGI. CDR3 sequence: CASSPGTSVIGELFF. The DNA of the CDR3 is TGTGCCAGCAGTCCCGGGACTAGCGTCATCGGGGAGCTGTTTTTT.

V and J are TRBV7-8 and TRBJ1-6, with D possibly TRBD1 on 5 matching bases. The length of the CDR3 is 16 residues. The V and J ends lost 4 bases and 4 bases respectively, with 14 bases between them. From germline, CDR1 is SGHVS and CDR2 FQNEAQ. CDR3 sequence: CASSSKRGEYNSPLHF. CDR3 DNA sequence: TGTGCCAGCAGCTCAAAACGGGGGGAGTATAATTCACCCCTCCACTTT.

V is TRBV13 and J is TRBJ2-5; 8 bases agree with TRBD2. Trimming took 4 bases from V and 2 from J; bases not matched to a gene: 6. Per the germline V gene, CDR1 is PRHDT and CDR2 is FYEKMQ (reference sequence). The CDR3 contains 15 residues. The CDR3 is CASSSGLEVQETQYF. The DNA for the CDR3 is TGTGCCAGCAGCTCGGGACTAGAGGTTCAAGAGACCCAGTACTTC.

The chain is built from TRBV10-3 and TRBJ1-2; TRBD1 agrees at 7 bases. CDR1 is ENHRY and CDR2 is SYGVKD in the germline V gene. The junction had 4 bases not matched to a gene; V was cut back by 6 bases and J by 3 bases. The CDR3 runs 13 residues. Here the CDR3 DNA reads TGTGCCATCAGGGCGGGACAGCACTATGGCTACACCTTC. It is translated as CAIRAGQHYGYTF.

The rearrangement uses TRBV3-1 (or the pseudogene TRBV3-2) and TRBJ1-5; tentative D call: TRBD1 (6 bases). The CDR3 loop spans 20 amino acids. V lost 6 bases to trimming and J lost 1 base, with 28 bases between them. Looked up from germline, CDR1 is LGHDT and CDR2 is YNNKEL (reference sequence). The CDR3 DNA follows: TGTGCCAGCAGTCGGATCAGGGGATCGCCATCCTACCTAAGCAATCAGCCCCAGCATTTT. Translating gives CASSRIRGSPSYLSNQPQHF.

The V gene is TRBV11-2, the J gene TRBJ1-2; D perhaps matches TRBD1 (6 bases). The germline V gene encodes CDR1 SGHAT and CDR2 FQNNGV. The V gene lost 5 bases and the J gene lost 6 bases, with 16 bases spanning the gap. This CDR3 has 14 amino acids. CDR3 in DNA: TGTGCCAGCAGCCCCGGGGGGGGCGCGAATGGCTACACCTTC. It codes for CASSPGGGANGYTF.

V and J are TRBV28 and TRBJ2-7; D gene unclear. Between the trimmed V and J ends, which lost 3 bases and 0 bases, there was a span of 9 bases. The CDR3 is made up of 14 amino acids. Germline V CDR1 and CDR2: MDHEN, SYDVKM. The CDR3 reads CASSLSMSSYEQYF. The CDR3 DNA reads TGTGCCAGCAGTTTGTCTATGAGCTCCTACGAGCAGTACTTC.

V and J are TRBV28 and TRBJ1-2; 8 bases map to TRBD1. The CDR3 consists of 13 residues. V shed 6 bases, J shed 4 bases, and the junction held 4 bases outside the gene matches. The germline V gene has CDR1 MDHEN and CDR2 SYDVKM. The CDR3, as DNA: TGTGCCAGCAGGGCGGGGACAGGCTATGGCTACACCTTC. It is translated as CASRAGTGYGYTF.

The chain is built from TRBV18 and TRBJ1-3, with 11 bases lining up with TRBD1. The V segment lost 2 bases and the J segment 1 base; nucleotides outside the gene matches: 1. The germline V gene has CDR1 KGHSH and CDR2 LQKENI. The CDR3 consists of 16 residues. Here the CDR3 reads CASSPWDRGSGNTIYF. The CDR3 coding sequence is TGTGCCAGCTCACCATGGGACAGGGGGTCTGGAAACACCATATATTTT.

The chain joins TRBV5-1 to TRBJ1-2; the match to TRBD1 covers 8 bases. The CDR3 is made up of 15 amino acids. The V segment lost 5 bases and the J segment 4 bases; nucleotides outside the gene matches: 10. The V gene's germline CDR1 is SGHRS and CDR2 YFSETQ. CDR3 sequence: CASSHTSGTGYGYTF. CDR3 nucleotide sequence: TGCGCCAGCAGTCACACTTCCGGGACAGGCTATGGCTACACCTTC.

The chain links TRBV6-5 to TRBJ2-2; the D gene is possibly TRBD1 (5 bases). Germline V gives CDR1 MNHEY, CDR2 SVGAGI. The CDR3 is 14 residues long. The V end lost 5 bases, the J end lost 6 bases, and 13 bases lay between the germline ends. The CDR3 sequence is CASSRGELSGELFF. CDR3 nucleotides: TGTGCCAGCAGTAGGGGTGAGCTATCCGGGGAGCTGTTTTTT.